This entry lists 4 T cell receptor beta chains sequenced from one sample in a study of CD8+CD57+ T cells in acquired aplastic anemia. Genomic DNA, the template, was used for profiling of the TCR beta VDJ and CDR3. TCRdb re-analysed the reads in MiXCR, keeping a single row per CDR3 protein. There are about half a million distinct CDR3 sequences in the sample; approximately 33% occur only once, and 0.82% lies in the top ten. The patients chosen for sequencing had shown expansion of CD8+CD57+ cells (detected by flow cytometry). Sequencing used sorted CD4+, CD8+, or CD8+CD57+ T cells (not recorded which) from PBMCs. The receptors were sampled from a human donor with aplastic anemia.

This clonotype came up a few times. V and J are TRBV9 and TRBJ2-5; D might be TRBD2 (6 bases). Between the trimmed V and J ends, which lost 0 bases and 5 bases, there was a span of 14 bases. The CDR3 covers 15 residues. Per germline, CDR1 SGDLS and CDR2 YYNGEE. The CDR3 spells CASSVGEVARETQYF. For the CDR3, the DNA is TGTGCCAGCAGCGTAGGGGAGGTAGCTAGGGAGACCCAGTACTTC.

The chain couples TRBV12-3 or TRBV12-4 to TRBJ1-4, with 9 bases matching TRBD1. There are 17 residues in the CDR3. The junction had 15 bases not matched to a gene; V was cut back by 6 bases and J by 7 bases. CDR3 coding DNA: TGTGCCAGCAGCCATGGGGACAGGGAGGGTTATGGTGAAAAACTGTTTTTT. This gives the protein CASSHGDREGYGEKLFF.

This clonotype has just a few counts. The chain combines TRBV28 with TRBJ1-2; D unresolved. Between the trimmed V and J ends, which lost 0 bases and 4 bases, there was a span of 12 bases. The CDR3 totals 15 residues. The V gene's germline CDR1 is MDHEN and CDR2 SYDVKM. CDR3 nucleotide sequence: TGTGCCAGCAGTTTATGGTCAGCCTATGGCTATGGCTACACCTTC. This translates into CASSLWSAYGYGYTF.

The CDR3 DNA reads as TGTGCCAGCAGCCGAGGTAGCGGGGTACTCTACGAGCAGTACTTC. It yields the protein CASSRGSGVLYEQYF. The genes are TRBV2 and TRBJ2-7, with 8 positions matching TRBD2. The CDR3 length is 15 residues. Germline-derived CDR1 and CDR2 are SNHLY and FYNNEI. Trimming removed 6 bases from V and 3 bases from J; junction bases left unmatched: 10.